This TCR beta chain was identified in a study of HIV-infected children after antiretroviral therapy interruption. For the study at large: Most children had recorded EBV and CMV exposure. In continuous treatment, analyzed samples were from weeks 0, 48 and 150. The study's findings and limits: Sorted CD45RA+ naive cells might include minor non-naive CD45RA+ cells.

The length of the CDR3 is 16 residues. V was cut by 3 bases and J by 2 bases, with 14 bases left in between. Per the germline V gene, CDR1 is SEHNR and CDR2 is FQNEAQ (reference sequence). The treatment was: PENTA 11 planned treatment interruption arm or continuous ART arm. The TCR library was built from RNA with a 3' RACE protocol and unique molecular identifiers. TCRdb reprocessed the 3' RACE reads with MiXCR, giving one entry per CDR3 protein. Altogether around 15,000 distinct CDR3 sequences are present, 3.4% being singletons, with the ten largest covering approximately 5.4%. This clonotype showed up many times. The target antigen is unknown.

The gene calls are TRBV7-9 and TRBJ2-4; possible D gene TRBD2, 7 bases. The receptor was isolated from a child under 18 with HIV. Source: CD45RA+ CD4+ T cells from PBMCs, taken from a donor given antiretroviral therapy, either interrupted or continuous. Subset meaning: naive CD4+ CD45RA+ CD45RO- T cells. CDR3 nucleotide sequence: TGTGCCAGCAGCTTGGGGGGGGCTGTGACCAAAAACATTCAGTACTTC. Residues: CASSLGGAVTKNIQYF. The full variable domain, in which reference TRBV7-9 and TRBJ2-4 provide the parts outside the CDR3, is DTGVSQNPRHKITKRGQNVTFRCDPISEHNRLYWYRQTLGQGPEFLTYFQNEAQLEKSRLLSDRFSAERPKGSFSTLEIQRTEQGDSAMYLCASSLGGAVTKNIQYFGAGTRLSVL.